Sequencing of this T cell receptor beta chain was carried out in a study of CD8 T cells in Susac syndrome. About the study: Patients with Susac syndrome were, at the time of blood collection, therapy-naive, maintained on corticosteroids, or maintained on intravenous immunoglobulin alone.

In regard to this clonotype: Its antigen is unidentified.

The CDR3 runs 19 residues. The germline gives CDR1 SGHRS, CDR2 YFSETQ. V was trimmed by 0 bases and J by 0 bases, leaving 16 bases between them. Regarding the study as a whole: It was acknowledged by the study that relatively few individuals were included in its TCR sequencing and HLA analysis.

cDNA came from roughly 0.53 to 1 ug RNA primed by random hexamers. TCRdb itself ran the immunoSEQ multiplex PCR reads through MiXCR, one entry per CDR3 protein. This sample has roughly 130,000 distinct CDR3 sequences, with 85% to 95% found just once. The chain couples TRBV5-1 to TRBJ2-6; possible D gene TRBD1, 6 bases. This TCR was sampled from a human donor with Susac syndrome. The sample was CD8+ T cells from PBMCs. For the CDR3, the DNA is TGCGCCAGCAGCTTGGATATGTGGGACAAGGGCTCTGGGGCCAACGTCCTGACTTTC. It translates to CASSLDMWDKGSGANVLTF. Drawing the rest from reference TRBV5-1 and TRBJ2-6, the complete variable domain is KAGVTQTPRYLIKTRGQQVTLSCSPISGHRSVSWYQQTPGQGLQFLFEYFSETQRNKGNFPGRFSGRQFSNSRSEMNVSTLELGDSALYLCASSLDMWDKGSGANVLTFGAGSRLTVL.